The 21 T cell receptor beta chains listed next were all sequenced from one sample in a study of blood T cell repertoires in COVID-19. The table came from immunoSEQ multiplex PCR; TCRdb's copy has only in-frame clones and leaves some out. The data hold under 130,000 clones, with 70% to 90% observed a single time. The sample comprised peripheral blood. The receptors derive from a human donor in a cohort sampled during active COVID-19.

The chain links TRBV27 to TRBJ2-6, with TRBD1 identical over 7 bases. Trimming at V came to 2 bases and at J to 0 bases, leaving 4 bases not matched to a gene. Germline-derived CDR1 and CDR2 are MNHEY and SMNVEV (reference sequence). The CDR3 runs to 17 residues. The CDR3 protein is CASSLDWDSSGANVLTF. As DNA, the CDR3 is TGTGCCAGCAGTTTAGACTGGGACAGCTCTGGGGCCAACGTCCTGACTTTC.

This clone was seen a handful of times. The genes are TRBV7-7 and TRBJ2-7, with 8 bases that match TRBD1. The CDR3 consists of 13 residues. Germline V gene data show CDR1 as SSHAT and CDR2 as FNYEAQ (reference sequence). The V gene end was trimmed by 4 bases and the J gene end by 6 bases; junction bases not matched to a gene: 5. The DNA of the CDR3 is TGTGCCAGCAGCTCGGACAGGGTGGGCGAGCAGTACTTC. Amino acid sequence: CASSSDRVGEQYF.

V is TRBV7-3 and J is TRBJ2-7, with D possibly TRBD1 on 6 matching bases. The CDR3 covers 14 residues. Between the trimmed V and J ends, which lost 5 bases and 2 bases, there was a span of 13 bases. CDR1 SGHTA and CDR2 FQGTGA come from the germline V gene. The chain's CDR3 is CASSQTGGAYEQYF. The CDR3 DNA follows: TGTGCCAGCAGCCAGACAGGTGGAGCCTACGAGCAGTACTTC.

The rearrangement joins TRBV5-1 to TRBJ2-5; 8 bases fit TRBD2. V was clipped by 0 bases and J by 3 bases; unmatched bases: 10. Germline CDR1 is SGHRS and CDR2 is YFSETQ. CDR3 size: 17 residues. CDR3 in amino acids: CASSLAGVGAGEETQYF. The DNA of the CDR3 is TGCGCCAGCAGCTTGGCCGGAGTAGGAGCGGGAGAAGAGACCCAGTACTTC.

The chain links TRBV6-2 or TRBV6-3 to TRBJ2-5; 8 nucleotides agree with TRBD2. Trimming cost V 2 bases and J 1 base; bases outside gene matches: 6. The germline V gene encodes CDR1 MNHEY and CDR2 SVGEGT. The CDR3 has 16 residues. The CDR3 region has the DNA TGTGCCAGCAGTTACAGTCGGACTAGCAGCCAAGAGACCCAGTACTTC. Its protein product is CASSYSRTSSQETQYF.

V is TRBV3-1 (or the pseudogene TRBV3-2) and J is TRBJ1-2; 10 bases map to TRBD1. The trim removed 1 base at V and 4 bases at J, leaving 3 bases unmatched. This CDR3 is 15 amino acids long. CDR1 LGHDT and CDR2 YNNKEL come from the germline V gene (reference sequence). For the CDR3, the DNA is TGTGCCAGCAGCCAAGGGACAGGGGGATCCTATGGCTACACCTTC. Its translation: CASSQGTGGSYGYTF.

The rearrangement links TRBV7-9 to TRBJ1-1; maybe TRBD1 (6 bases). CDR3 size: 14 residues. Deletions cut 5 bases from V and 1 base from J, with 11 bases between. Per the germline V gene, CDR1 is SEHNR and CDR2 is FQNEAQ (reference sequence). Here the CDR3 DNA reads TGTGCCAGCAGCGGCAGGGGCGGGAACACTGAAGCTTTCTTT. It encodes CASSGRGGNTEAFF. The variable domain in full, with the rest retrieved from reference TRBV7-9 and TRBJ1-1, is DTGVSQNPRHKITKRGQNVTFRCDPISEHNRLYWYRQTLGQGPEFLTYFQNEAQLEKSRLLSDRFSAERPKGSFSTLEIQRTEQGDSAMYLCASSGRGGNTEAFFGQGTRLTVV.

This chain links TRBV19 with TRBJ2-7; 11 bases fit TRBD2. The length of the CDR3 is 15 residues. V shed 1 base, J shed 3 bases, and the junction held 2 bases outside the gene matches. Germline CDR1 LNHDA, CDR2 SQIVND (reference sequence). The CDR3 reads CASSIGLAGNYEQYF. CDR3 bases: TGTGCCAGTAGTATAGGACTAGCGGGAAACTACGAGCAGTACTTC.

This chain joins TRBV9 and TRBJ2-4; TRBD1 aligns across 11 bases. The CDR3 length is 16 residues. Trimming removed 4 bases from V and 0 bases from J; junction bases left unmatched: 3. CDR1 is SGDLS, CDR2 YYNGEE, per germline. The CDR3 loop reads CASSPGTGGAKNIQYF. The DNA of the CDR3 is TGTGCCAGCAGCCCTGGGACAGGGGGAGCCAAAAACATTCAGTACTTC. Full variable domain (rest looked up from reference TRBV9 and TRBJ2-4): DSGVTQTPKHLITATGQRVTLRCSPRSGDLSVYWYQQSLDQGLQFLIQYYNGEERAKGNILERFSAQQFPDLHSELNLSSLELGDSALYFCASSPGTGGAKNIQYFGAGTRLSVL.

This clone has more than one count but fewer than ten. The J gene is TRBJ2-7, the V gene TRBV11-2; possible D gene TRBD1, 5 bases. V lost 1 base, J lost 2 bases, and 12 bases lay in between. The CDR3 contains 15 residues. In germline, CDR1 is SGHAT, CDR2 FQNNGV. The CDR3 protein is CASSLGPTDTYEQYF. Here the CDR3 DNA reads TGTGCCAGCAGCTTAGGCCCGACAGATACCTACGAGCAGTACTTC.

J is TRBJ2-7 and V is TRBV9; 9 bases agree with TRBD2. The CDR3 totals 16 residues. Germline V gene sequence: CDR1 SGDLS, CDR2 YYNGEE. Trimming took 4 bases from V and 2 from J; bases not matched to a gene: 10. The CDR3 here is CASSPWSSGGPYEQYF. CDR3 DNA: TGTGCCAGCAGCCCGTGGAGTAGCGGGGGACCCTACGAGCAGTACTTC.

The gene calls are TRBV28 and TRBJ2-5; perhaps TRBD2 as D (5 bases). Trimming pared 3 bases from V and 4 bases from J, leaving 12 bases between. CDR1 is MDHEN, CDR2 SYDVKM, per germline. The CDR3 runs to 14 residues. Written as DNA, the CDR3 is TGTGCCAGCAGTTTGGGCGGGCACACAGAGACCCAGTACTTC. Its protein is CASSLGGHTETQYF.

This clone was seen only once. The chain recombines TRBV5-1 with TRBJ1-1; 8 bases map to TRBD1. The germline CDR1 and CDR2 sequences are SGHRS and YFSETQ. V dropped 2 bases and J dropped 10; count of bases not matched to a gene: 10. The CDR3 runs to 14 residues. The CDR3 protein is CASSFGQGASLAFF. For the CDR3, the DNA is TGCGCCAGCAGCTTTGGGCAGGGGGCCTCTTTAGCTTTCTTT.

Only a few counts were recorded for this clone. The V gene is TRBV24-1, the J gene TRBJ2-3, with TRBD2 as a possible D gene (6 bases). The germline V and J ends were trimmed by 4 bases and 2 bases, with 12 bases remaining between them. Germline assignment: CDR1 KGHDR and CDR2 SFDVKD. The CDR3 contains 15 residues. As DNA, the CDR3 is TGTGCCACCAGTGACTACGGGACTCCCACAGATACGCAGTATTTT. It codes for CATSDYGTPTDTQYF.

The chain uses TRBV4-1 and TRBJ1-4; no firm D call. The germline CDR1 and CDR2 sequences are MGHRA and YSYEKL. This CDR3 region has 15 residues. V was shortened by 2 bases and J by 8 bases, with 15 bases between the two germline ends. The CDR3 DNA is TGCGCCAGCAGCCAATGGGGTTCTGGCGGGGAAAAACTGTTTTTT. It codes for CASSQWGSGGEKLFF.

A word on this clone: The sample contains more than one DNA sequence encoding this CDR3. This rearrangement joins TRBV6-5 to TRBJ2-7; D is unresolved. V lost 4 bases, J lost 7 bases, and 8 bases lay in between. The CDR3 runs to 11 residues. The germline V gene has CDR1 MNHEY and CDR2 SVGAGI. The CDR3 DNA reads as TGTGCCAGCAGTTCCCCTTATGAGCAGTACTTC. This encodes CASSSPYEQYF.

The chain is built from TRBV3-1 (or the pseudogene TRBV3-2) and TRBJ1-5, with a possible D match to TRBD1 (6 bases). The CDR3 totals 14 residues. Trimming took off 8 bases at V and 6 bases at J, with 17 bases between the two ends. The germline gives CDR1 LGHDT, CDR2 YNNKEL (reference sequence). As DNA, the CDR3 is TGTGCCAGCGGGGGCAGGGAGATAGGTCAGCCCCAGCATTTT. It translates to CASGGREIGQPQHF.

The V gene is TRBV30, the J gene TRBJ1-1; 7 nucleotides line up with TRBD1. The CDR3 extends over 15 amino acids. The V gene end was trimmed by 1 base and the J gene end by 5 bases; junction bases not matched to a gene: 10. CDR1 GTSNPN and CDR2 SVGIG come from the germline V gene (reference sequence). DNA for the CDR3: TGTGCCTGGAGTGGGAGGACAGGAGGGCGGACTGAAGCTTTCTTT. Protein sequence: CAWSGRTGGRTEAFF.

This chain uses TRBV6-1 with TRBJ1-5; D may be TRBD1 (5 bases). Trimming took 4 bases from V and 0 from J, leaving 13 bases between them. The V gene's germline CDR1 is MNHNS and CDR2 SASEGT. The CDR3 consists of 16 residues. CDR3 sequence: CASSVKEGLSNQPQHF. In nucleotides, the CDR3 is TGTGCCAGCAGTGTGAAGGAGGGGCTTAGCAATCAGCCCCAGCATTTT.

The chain is built from TRBV5-6 and TRBJ2-2, with 7 bases identical to TRBD1. Germline loops: CDR1 SGHDT, CDR2 YYEEEE. The CDR3 loop spans 16 amino acids. V was clipped by 3 bases and J by 7 bases; unmatched bases: 12. CDR3 region: CASSSQTGRMVGELFF. DNA for the CDR3: TGTGCCAGCAGCTCCCAGACAGGGCGAATGGTCGGGGAGCTGTTTTTT.

The chain has TRBV4-3 and TRBJ1-4; D not resolved. This CDR3 is built from 17 residues. Germline CDR1 LGHNA, CDR2 YSLEER. Trimming left V 0 bases short and J 6 bases short, with 17 bases between. CDR3 residues: CASSQDRRSGGDEKLFF. The CDR3 bases are TGCGCCAGCAGCCAAGATCGCAGAAGTGGAGGTGATGAAAAACTGTTTTTT.